This T cell receptor beta chain was captured in a study of T-cell reconstitution after alpha-beta-depleted transplantation in children. Preparation of the TCRbeta library used unique molecular identifiers. One entry per CDR3 protein, called by TCRdb with MiXCR from the PCR reads. The data show 420,000 or so distinct CDR3 sequences, with roughly 11% seen just once and 5% to 6.5% held by the top ten. Germline CDR1 reads SGHTA; CDR2 reads FQGNSA. V lost 0 bases and J lost 5, with 13 bases in between. The CDR3 is 15 residues long. Specimen: PBMCs from the stem cell graft donor, collected from the stem cell graft. This sequence joins TRBV7-2 and TRBJ2-5; D unclear. The source is a human donor who donated a stem cell graft to a child with acute myeloid leukemia. The CDR3 DNA reads TGTGCCAGCAGCTTAGCGAAAGGCCCTGCGGAGACCCAGTACTTC. Encoded protein: CASSLAKGPAETQYF.